A single sample gave rise to the 16 T cell receptor beta chains below, sequenced in a study of T cell responses to AZD1222 COVID-19 vaccine. Profiled with immunoSEQ multiplex PCR; TCRdb holds only in-frame clones, not every one. The sample holds some 150,000 clones; more than 85% are singletons and the top ten take around 1.9%. Sample: peripheral blood, taken on day 0 of AZD1222 vaccination. The receptors derive from an adult in good health.

This clone has just one count. The chain carries TRBV7-8 and TRBJ1-1, with D hard to call. The germline V gene encodes CDR1 SGHVS and CDR2 FQNEAQ. This CDR3 has 14 amino acids. The V end lost 1 base, the J end lost 4 bases, and 10 bases lay between the germline ends. The DNA for the CDR3 is TGTGCCAGCAGCTTAGACAGATGGAGCACTGAAGCTTTCTTT. Translation: CASSLDRWSTEAFF. The full variable domain, rest sourced from reference TRBV7-8 and TRBJ1-1, is GAGVSQSPRYKVAKRGQDVALRCDPISGHVSLFWYQQALGQGPEFLTYFQNEAQLDKSGLPSDRFFAERPEGSVSTLKIQRTQQEDSAVYLCASSLDRWSTEAFFGQGTRLTVV.

This chain connects TRBV11-2 to TRBJ1-5; 7 nucleotides align to TRBD1. Germline V gene data show CDR1 as SGHAT and CDR2 as FQNNGV. This CDR3 is built from 14 residues. Germline trimming cut 5 bases from V and 3 bases from J; bases unmatched to any gene: 4. For the CDR3, the DNA is TGTGCCAGCAGCAGGACAGGTTTCAATCAGCCCCAGCATTTT. It translates to CASSRTGFNQPQHF.

The V call is TRBV4-2, the J call TRBJ2-3; 10 nucleotides match TRBD2. J was trimmed by 6 bases and V by 1 base; bases with no gene match: 10. CDR3 length: 17 amino acids. Per germline, CDR1 LGHNA and CDR2 YNFKEQ. The CDR3: CASSQVVGGLAYDTQYF. The CDR3 nucleotides read TGTGCCAGCAGCCAAGTAGTTGGGGGACTAGCGTATGATACGCAGTATTTT.

The chain has TRBV23-1 and TRBJ2-4; 11 nucleotides line up with TRBD1. TRBV23-1 is an ORF; its function is uncertain. CDR3 length equals 19 residues. With V trimmed by 4 bases and J by 0 bases, 11 bases remained unmatched. The CDR3 DNA is TGCGCCAGCAGTCTCACCGGGACAGGGGGTTCCTTAGCCAAAAACATTCAGTACTTC. Translating gives CASSLTGTGGSLAKNIQYF.

The chain links TRBV19 to TRBJ2-2; 9 bases fit TRBD1. The V gene end was trimmed by 8 bases and the J gene end by 3 bases; junction bases not matched to a gene: 7. The CDR3 contains 15 residues. Germline CDR1 and CDR2: LNHDA and SQIVND (reference sequence). CDR3 in DNA: TGTGCCAGTTCAACCGGGACAGGGTACACCGGGGAGCTGTTTTTT. Translation: CASSTGTGYTGELFF. Supplemented by reference TRBV19 and TRBJ2-2, the full variable domain reads DGGITQSPKYLFRKEGQNVTLSCEQNLNHDAMYWYRQDPGQGLRLIYYSQIVNDFQKGDIAEGYSVSREKKESFPLTVTSAQKNPTAFYLCASSTGTGYTGELFFGEGSRLTVL.

The rearrangement uses TRBV5-1 and TRBJ1-4, with D possibly matching TRBD1 (6 bases). Per the germline V gene, CDR1 is SGHRS and CDR2 is YFSETQ. This CDR3 has 15 amino acids. The ends were cut back, 0 bases at V and 7 bases at J, with 13 bases in the middle. The CDR3 is CASSLGRGPSEKLFF. CDR3 in DNA: TGCGCCAGCAGCTTGGGGCGGGGGCCTAGTGAAAAACTGTTTTTT.

The gene calls are TRBV19 and TRBJ2-5; unclear D gene. The germline V gene has CDR1 LNHDA and CDR2 SQIVND (reference sequence). V shed 3 bases and J shed 2 bases, with 13 bases lying between them. CDR3 length: 15 residues. CDR3: CASSMARPGQETQYF. The CDR3 DNA sequence: TGTGCCAGTAGTATGGCCCGCCCTGGGCAAGAGACCCAGTACTTC.

The V call is TRBV25-1, the J call TRBJ1-2; a possible D gene is TRBD1 (5 bases). Per the germline V gene, CDR1 is MGHDK and CDR2 is SYGVNS. Trimming left V 4 bases short and J 8 bases short, with 8 bases between. CDR3 length: 11 amino acids. CDR3 nucleotide sequence: TGTGCCAGCAGTGCGGGGGAGGGCTACACCTTC. Protein: CASSAGEGYTF.

This clone was recorded a few times. V and J are TRBV11-2 and TRBJ2-7, with D maybe TRBD1 (5 bases). There are 16 residues in the CDR3. V was pared by 11 bases and J by 1 base, with 24 bases between. In germline, CDR1 is SGHAT, CDR2 FQNNGV. The DNA of the CDR3 is TGTGCCGTAAGCTCCCCCCGGCACAGGAGATCCTACGAGCAGTACTTC. It specifies CAVSSPRHRRSYEQYF.

In this sample, this clone turned up once. V gene TRBV7-6 combines with J gene TRBJ2-3, with a tentative D call TRBD1 (6 bases). CDR3 length: 17 amino acids. Germline CDR1 and CDR2: SGHVS and FNYEAQ. V lost 5 bases and J 1 base, leaving 19 bases between the germline ends. The CDR3 DNA sequence: TGTGCCAGCAGCCCCCAGGGACACGTCGGAGGCACAGATACGCAGTATTTT. Translated: CASSPQGHVGGTDTQYF.

This clone appeared a single time. J is TRBJ1-6 and V is TRBV9; 9 bases align to TRBD1. This CDR3 comprises 15 residues. From germline, CDR1 is SGDLS and CDR2 YYNGEE. J gave up 7 bases and V 0 bases, and 2 bases lay outside the gene matches. The CDR3, as DNA: TGTGCCAGCAGCGTAGGGACAGGGGCGAATTCACCCCTCCACTTT. Translated, it gives CASSVGTGANSPLHF.

The chain is built from TRBV6-2 or TRBV6-3 and TRBJ2-3; 13 positions agree with TRBD2. Germline CDR1 reads MNHEY; CDR2 reads SVGEGT. The CDR3 has 16 amino acids. V was clipped by 2 bases and J by 5 bases; unmatched bases: 4. The CDR3: CASSYRLAGGGDTQYF. CDR3 bases: TGTGCCAGCAGTTACCGACTAGCGGGGGGCGGAGATACGCAGTATTTT.

The chain recombines TRBV7-9 with TRBJ1-6; D unclear. Trimming stripped 1 base from V and 0 bases from J, with 10 bases between. The CDR3 totals 17 residues. Germline CDR1 and CDR2: SEHNR and FQNEAQ (reference sequence). The CDR3 is CASSLGSAGSYNSPLHF. The DNA for the CDR3 is TGTGCCAGCAGCTTAGGGTCGGCAGGCTCCTATAATTCACCCCTCCACTTT.

J is TRBJ1-1 and V is TRBV5-6, with a weak D call TRBD1 (5 bases). The CDR3 has 13 amino acids. The germline V and J ends were trimmed by 1 base and 8 bases, with 12 bases remaining between them. Germline values: CDR1 SGHDT, CDR2 YYEEEE. CDR3 DNA sequence: TGTGCCAGCAGCTTGTGGCAGGGCCTAGAAGCTTTCTTT. Translating gives CASSLWQGLEAFF.

The V and J genes are TRBV11-2 and TRBJ1-5, with D hard to call. The CDR3 has 15 residues. In germline, CDR1 is SGHAT, CDR2 FQNNGV. The V and J ends lost 4 bases and 0 bases respectively, with 10 bases between them. The CDR3 reads CASSSTGNSNQPQHF. The CDR3 nucleotides read TGTGCCAGCAGCTCAACCGGGAATAGCAATCAGCCCCAGCATTTT.

This chain uses TRBV27 with TRBJ2-5; D possibly uses TRBD1 or TRBD2 (5 bases each). With 6 bases removed from V and 6 bases from J, the gap between germline ends came to 14 bases. Germline CDR1 MNHEY, CDR2 SMNVEV (reference sequence). CDR3 length: 13 residues. CDR3 DNA sequence: TGTGCCAGCAGGGGGACGGGTTCTAAGACCCAGTACTTC. Translated: CASRGTGSKTQYF.